Listed below are T cell receptor beta chains from one sample, sequenced in a study of monozygotic twins with inflammatory bowel disease. TCRdb processed the 5' RACE reads again and assigns one entry to each CDR3 protein, with no DNA. Here the sample table reports 350,000 to 500,000 distinct CDR3 sequences. Sequenced: blood. These receptors were taken from a human donor with ulcerative colitis or Crohn's disease, or a healthy co-twin of an affected twin (not recorded which). Both conserved end residues are part of each CDR3. Each record gives: J gene, V gene, CDR3 protein.

>TRBJ1-4|TRBV5-1
CASSAETGDEKLFF
>TRBJ2-2|TRBV12-2
CASRPTPPSGGADTGELFF
>TRBJ2-5|TRBV5-1
CASSNGPGGEETQYF
>TRBJ1-2|TRBV6-1
CASEPGLLLNYGYTF
>TRBJ1-5|TRBV7-2
CASSALYSNQPQHF
>TRBJ2-7|TRBV7-3
CASSFTGGGTYEQYF
>TRBJ2-3|TRBV9
CASSVVGDTQYF
>TRBJ2-1|TRBV5-5
CASSLGSTYNEQFF
>TRBJ2-1|TRBV20-1
CSARPPGPMPEQFF
>TRBJ1-1|TRBV20-1
CSARGAYTEAFF
>TRBJ1-1|TRBV20-1
CSARDPGEPEAFF
>TRBJ1-1|TRBV5-1
CASSLFTFGGGLNTEAFF
>TRBJ2-7|TRBV20-1
CSAVYNYEQYF